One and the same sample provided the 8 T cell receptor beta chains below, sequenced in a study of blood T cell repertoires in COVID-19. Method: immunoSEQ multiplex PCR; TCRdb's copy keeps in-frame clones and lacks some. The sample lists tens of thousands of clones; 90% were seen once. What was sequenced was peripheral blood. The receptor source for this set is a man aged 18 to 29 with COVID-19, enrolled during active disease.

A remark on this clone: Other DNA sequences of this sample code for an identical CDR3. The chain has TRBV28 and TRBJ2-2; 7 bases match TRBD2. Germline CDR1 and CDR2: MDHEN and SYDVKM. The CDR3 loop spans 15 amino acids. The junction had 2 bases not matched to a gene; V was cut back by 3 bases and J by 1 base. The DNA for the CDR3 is TGTGCCAGCAGTTTTTCTAGCGGGAACACCGGGGAGCTGTTTTTT. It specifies CASSFSSGNTGELFF.

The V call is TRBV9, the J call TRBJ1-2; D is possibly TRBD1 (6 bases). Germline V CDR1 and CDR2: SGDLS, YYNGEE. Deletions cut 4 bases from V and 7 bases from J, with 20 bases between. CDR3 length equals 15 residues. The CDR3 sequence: CASSRWDTRSGGYTF. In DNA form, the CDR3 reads TGTGCCAGCAGCCGGTGGGACACACGCTCTGGTGGCTACACCTTC.

The CDR3, as DNA: TGTGCCAGCAGTTATCCCCAGGGGGCTTTGGCAACTAATGAAAAACTGTTTTTT. Translating it yields CASSYPQGALATNEKLFF. The rearrangement links TRBV6-2 or TRBV6-3 to TRBJ1-4; 8 bases line up with TRBD1. CDR1 is MNHEY and CDR2 is SVGEGT in the germline V gene. The CDR3 sequence is 18 residues long. Germline trimming cut 3 bases from V and 0 bases from J; bases unmatched to any gene: 9.

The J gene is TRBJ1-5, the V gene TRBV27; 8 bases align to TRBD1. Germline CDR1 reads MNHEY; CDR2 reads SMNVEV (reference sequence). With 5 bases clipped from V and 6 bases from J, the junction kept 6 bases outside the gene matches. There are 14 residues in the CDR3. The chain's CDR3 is CASSQGQGSQPQHF. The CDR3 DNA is TGTGCCAGCAGTCAAGGACAGGGTAGTCAGCCCCAGCATTTT.

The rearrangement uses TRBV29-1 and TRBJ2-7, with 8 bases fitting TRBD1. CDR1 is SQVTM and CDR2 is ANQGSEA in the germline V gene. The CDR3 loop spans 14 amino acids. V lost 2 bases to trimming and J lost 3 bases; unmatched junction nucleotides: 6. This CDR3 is CSVEMPGQGYEQYF. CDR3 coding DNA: TGCAGCGTTGAAATGCCAGGACAGGGCTACGAGCAGTACTTC.

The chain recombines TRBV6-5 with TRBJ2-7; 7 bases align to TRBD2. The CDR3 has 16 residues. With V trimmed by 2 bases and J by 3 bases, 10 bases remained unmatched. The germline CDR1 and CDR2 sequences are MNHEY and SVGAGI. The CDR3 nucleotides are TGTGCCAGCAGTTACGGTCGGAGCGGGAATTTCTACGAGCAGTACTTC. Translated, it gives CASSYGRSGNFYEQYF.

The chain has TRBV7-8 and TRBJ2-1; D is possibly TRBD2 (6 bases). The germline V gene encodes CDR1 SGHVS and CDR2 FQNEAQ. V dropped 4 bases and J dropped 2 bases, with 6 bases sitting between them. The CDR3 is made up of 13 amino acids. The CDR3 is CASSWTTYNEQFF. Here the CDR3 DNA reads TGTGCCAGCAGCTGGACTACCTACAATGAGCAGTTCTTC.

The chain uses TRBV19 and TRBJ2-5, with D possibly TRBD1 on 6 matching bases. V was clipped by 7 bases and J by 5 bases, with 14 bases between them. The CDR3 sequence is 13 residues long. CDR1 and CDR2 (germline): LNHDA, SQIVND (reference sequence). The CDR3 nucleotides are TGTGCCAGTACAACAGGGTTGGGGGAGACCCAGTACTTC. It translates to CASTTGLGETQYF.